This record covers a single T cell receptor beta chain. Its specificity is not known. The CDR3 consists of 18 residues. V was cut by 7 bases and J by 0 bases, with 22 bases left in between. Germline V gene sequence: CDR1 MDHEN, CDR2 SYDVKM. This specimen comes from a study of T cell responses to AZD1222 COVID-19 vaccine. Overall study findings and caveats: White British donors predominated, females outnumbered males, and clonal diversity was possibly underestimated.

Measured with immunoSEQ multiplex PCR; TCRdb has only the in-frame clones, and not every one. The sample includes 80,000 to 95,000 clones, 88% of them seen just once. The rearrangement uses TRBV28 and TRBJ1-5; D possibly corresponds to TRBD1 (6 bases). The source is an adult who received the AZD1222 COVID-19 vaccine. The sequencing here drew on peripheral blood, taken 28 days after the second AZD1222 dose. CDR3: CASTPLEAGAYSNQPQHF. As DNA, the CDR3 is TGTGCCAGCACCCCCCTGGAGGCAGGGGCATATAGCAATCAGCCCCAGCATTTT.